The 8 T cell receptor beta chains below come from one sample, sequenced in a study of blood T cell repertoires in COVID-19 (dated by TCRdb to the early 2020s). Libraries were constructed by the immunoSEQ multiplex PCR assay. TCRdb obtained this table from immuneACCESS and retained in-frame rearrangements with V and J assigned. These tables miss some clones; where compared with another copy, unresolved V genes account for less than half of the shortfall, and the remainder is unexplained. The sample table records approximately 100,000 clones; around 90% of these occur just once. The ten largest clones add up to around 16% of the sample. Sample: peripheral blood. The origin of the receptors is a man aged 45 to 65 with acute or convalescent COVID-19.

This clone was picked up one time. The chain couples TRBV5-1 to TRBJ1-4; 11 positions agree with TRBD1. The J segment lost 10 bases and the V segment lost 0 bases, leaving 2 bases of the junction unmatched. This CDR3 comprises 14 residues. In germline, CDR1 is SGHRS, CDR2 YFSETQ. DNA of the CDR3: TGCGCCAGCAGCTTGGGGACAGGGGGCGGAAAACTGTTTTTT. Translating gives CASSLGTGGGKLFF.

In DNA, the CDR3 is TGCGCCAGCAGCTTCGGGTTCACCTACGAGCAGTACTTC. This sequence encodes CASSFGFTYEQYF. The chain links TRBV5-1 to TRBJ2-7; D unresolved. The CDR3 consists of 13 residues. Germline CDR1 SGHRS, CDR2 YFSETQ. V shed 2 bases and J shed 2 bases, with 8 bases lying between them.

The CDR3 region has the DNA TGTGCCAGCAGTTCTAACAGGGGGCCTAATGAAAAACTGTTTTTT. Protein product: CASSSNRGPNEKLFF. The chain links TRBV2 to TRBJ1-4; 9 bases are shared with TRBD1. This CDR3 region has 15 residues. Germline CDR1 and CDR2: SNHLY and FYNNEI. V was clipped by 5 bases and J by 3 bases; unmatched bases: 4. The full variable domain, in which reference TRBV2 and TRBJ1-4 provide the parts outside the CDR3, is EPEVTQTPSHQVTQMGQEVILRCVPISNHLYFYWYRQILGQKVEFLVSFYNNEISEKSEIFDDQFSVERPDGSNFTLKIRSTKLEDSAMYFCASSSNRGPNEKLFFGSGTQLSVL.

The chain combines TRBV9 with TRBJ1-1, with TRBD1 identical over 8 bases. CDR1 and CDR2 (germline): SGDLS, YYNGEE. After removal of 4 bases from V and 5 bases from J, the junction contained 13 bases not matched to a gene. The CDR3 is 16 amino acids. The CDR3 is CASSTPDRESWTEAFF. For the CDR3, the DNA is TGTGCCAGCAGCACCCCGGACAGGGAATCGTGGACTGAAGCTTTCTTT.

V gene TRBV6-2 or TRBV6-3 combines with J gene TRBJ2-5; 12 positions match TRBD2. Germline CDR1 is MNHEY and CDR2 is SVGEGT. The trim removed 2 bases at V and 7 bases at J, leaving 14 bases unmatched. The CDR3 extends over 18 amino acids. CDR3: CASSYTSGGTRPRGTQYF. As DNA, the CDR3 is TGTGCCAGCAGTTACACTAGCGGGGGGACACGACCAAGAGGGACCCAGTACTTC.

This clone has just one count. The chain has TRBV27 and TRBJ1-5; 7 nucleotides match TRBD1. The CDR3 is made up of 13 amino acids. J lost 7 bases, V lost 6 bases, and 6 bases had no gene match. Germline V gene lookup returns CDR1 MNHEY and CDR2 SMNVEV (reference sequence). CDR3 region: CASRQDRAQPQHF. CDR3 coding DNA: TGTGCCAGCAGACAAGACAGGGCCCAGCCCCAGCATTTT.

Only one count was recorded for this clone. The rearrangement uses TRBV27 and TRBJ2-7; 9 nucleotides match TRBD1. Trimming took 6 bases from V and 2 from J; bases not matched to a gene: 5. Germline CDR1 is MNHEY and CDR2 is SMNVEV (reference sequence). The CDR3 totals 14 residues. CDR3 nucleotides: TGTGCCAGCAGCAAAGGGACAGGGCCCTACGAGCAGTACTTC. The encoded protein is CASSKGTGPYEQYF.

CDR3 region: CASSQVLNSPLHF. The DNA for the CDR3 is TGCGCCAGCAGCCAAGTCCTCAATTCACCCCTCCACTTT. V is TRBV4-1 and J is TRBJ1-6; D is undetermined. CDR1 and CDR2 (germline): MGHRA, YSYEKL. V was clipped by 1 base and J by 7 bases, with 5 bases between them. CDR3 length: 13 residues.